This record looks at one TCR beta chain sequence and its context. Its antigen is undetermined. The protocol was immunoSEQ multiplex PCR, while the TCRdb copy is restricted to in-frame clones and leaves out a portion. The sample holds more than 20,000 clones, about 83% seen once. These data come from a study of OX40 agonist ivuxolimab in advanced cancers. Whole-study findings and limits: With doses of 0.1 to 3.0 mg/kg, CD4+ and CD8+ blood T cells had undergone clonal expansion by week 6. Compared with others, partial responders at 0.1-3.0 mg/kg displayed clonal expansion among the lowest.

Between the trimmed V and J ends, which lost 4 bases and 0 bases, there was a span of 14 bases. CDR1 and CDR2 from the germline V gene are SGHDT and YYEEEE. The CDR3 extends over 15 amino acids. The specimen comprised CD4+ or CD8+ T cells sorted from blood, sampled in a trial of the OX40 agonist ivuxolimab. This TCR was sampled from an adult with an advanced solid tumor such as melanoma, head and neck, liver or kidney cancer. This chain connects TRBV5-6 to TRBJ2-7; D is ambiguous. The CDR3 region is CASSRATAASYEQYF. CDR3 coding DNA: TGTGCCAGCAGCAGGGCGACGGCTGCCTCCTACGAGCAGTACTTC.